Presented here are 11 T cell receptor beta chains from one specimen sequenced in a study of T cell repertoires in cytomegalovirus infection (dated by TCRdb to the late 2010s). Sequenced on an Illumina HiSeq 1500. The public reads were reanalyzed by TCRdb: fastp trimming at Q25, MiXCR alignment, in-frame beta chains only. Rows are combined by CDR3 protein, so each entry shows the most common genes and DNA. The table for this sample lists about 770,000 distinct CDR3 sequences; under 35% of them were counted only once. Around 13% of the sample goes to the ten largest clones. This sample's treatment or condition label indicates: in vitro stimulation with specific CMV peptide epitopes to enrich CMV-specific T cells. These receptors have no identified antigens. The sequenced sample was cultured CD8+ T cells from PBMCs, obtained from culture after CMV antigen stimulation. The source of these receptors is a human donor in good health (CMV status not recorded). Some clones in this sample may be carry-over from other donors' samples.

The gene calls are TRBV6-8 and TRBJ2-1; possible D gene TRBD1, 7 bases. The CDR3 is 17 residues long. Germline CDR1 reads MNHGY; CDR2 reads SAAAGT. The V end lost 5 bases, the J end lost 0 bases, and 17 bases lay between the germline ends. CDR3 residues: CASSPTWRGLSYNEQFF. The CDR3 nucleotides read TGTGCCAGCAGTCCCACCTGGAGGGGGCTCTCCTACAATGAGCAGTTCTTC.

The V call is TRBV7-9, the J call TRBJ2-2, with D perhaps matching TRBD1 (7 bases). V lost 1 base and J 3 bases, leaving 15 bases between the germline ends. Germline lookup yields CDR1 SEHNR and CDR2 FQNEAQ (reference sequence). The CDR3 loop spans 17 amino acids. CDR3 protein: CASSLVRRGTHTGELFF. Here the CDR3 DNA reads TGTGCCAGCAGCTTAGTCCGCAGGGGGACTCACACCGGGGAGCTGTTTTTT.

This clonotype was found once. The CDR3 nucleotides are TGTGCCAGCAGTTTCATCTGGACAGGCACCTACGAGCAGTACTTC. The encoded protein is CASSFIWTGTYEQYF. The rearrangement links TRBV27 to TRBJ2-7; 7 bases fit TRBD1. The V segment lost 3 bases and the J segment 2 bases; nucleotides outside the gene matches: 7. Per the germline V gene, CDR1 is MNHEY and CDR2 is SMNVEV (reference sequence). This CDR3 region has 15 residues.

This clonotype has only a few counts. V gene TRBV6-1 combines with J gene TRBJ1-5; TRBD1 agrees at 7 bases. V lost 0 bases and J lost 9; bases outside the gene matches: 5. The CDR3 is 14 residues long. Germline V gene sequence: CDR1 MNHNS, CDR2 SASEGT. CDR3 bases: TGTGCCAGCAGTGAAGCGACAGGGTTGACGCCCCAGCATTTT. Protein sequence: CASSEATGLTPQHF.

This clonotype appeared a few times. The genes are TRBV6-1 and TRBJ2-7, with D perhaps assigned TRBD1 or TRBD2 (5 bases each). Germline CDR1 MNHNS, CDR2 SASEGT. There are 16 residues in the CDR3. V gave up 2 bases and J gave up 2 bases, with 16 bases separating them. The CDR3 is CASSEKGPQFPYEQYF. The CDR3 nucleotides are TGTGCCAGCAGTGAAAAGGGACCTCAGTTCCCCTACGAGCAGTACTTC.

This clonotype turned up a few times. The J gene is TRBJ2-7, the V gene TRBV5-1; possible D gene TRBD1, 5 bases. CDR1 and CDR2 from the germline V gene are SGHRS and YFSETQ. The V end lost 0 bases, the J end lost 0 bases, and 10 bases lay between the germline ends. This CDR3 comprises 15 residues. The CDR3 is CASSLAVGHSYEQYF. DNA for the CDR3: TGCGCCAGCAGCTTGGCGGTAGGACACTCCTACGAGCAGTACTTC.

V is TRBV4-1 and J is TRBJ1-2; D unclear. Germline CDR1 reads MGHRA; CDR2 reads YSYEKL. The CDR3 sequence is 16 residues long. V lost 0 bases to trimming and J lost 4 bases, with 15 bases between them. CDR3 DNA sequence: TGCGCCAGCAGCCAAGACATGCAGGCCGTTCTCTATGGCTACACCTTC. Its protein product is CASSQDMQAVLYGYTF.

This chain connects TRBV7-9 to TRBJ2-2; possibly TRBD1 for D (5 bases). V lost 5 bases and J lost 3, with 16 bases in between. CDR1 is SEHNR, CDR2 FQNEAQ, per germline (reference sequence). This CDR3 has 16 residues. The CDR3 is CASSLPSGWDTGELFF. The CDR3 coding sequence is TGTGCCAGCAGCCTCCCGTCAGGGTGGGACACCGGGGAGCTGTTTTTT.

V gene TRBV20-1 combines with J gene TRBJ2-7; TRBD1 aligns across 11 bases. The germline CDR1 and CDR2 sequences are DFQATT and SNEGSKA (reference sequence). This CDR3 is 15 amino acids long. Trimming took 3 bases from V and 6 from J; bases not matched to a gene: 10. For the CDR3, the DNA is TGCAGTGCTAGGGATCTGGGGACAGGGGGGTTCGAGCAGTACTTC. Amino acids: CSARDLGTGGFEQYF.

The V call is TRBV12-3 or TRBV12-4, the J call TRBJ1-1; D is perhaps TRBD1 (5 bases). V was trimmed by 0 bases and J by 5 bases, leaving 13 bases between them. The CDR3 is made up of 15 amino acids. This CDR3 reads CASSLAAGSKTEAFF. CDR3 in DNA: TGTGCCAGCAGTTTAGCGGCAGGGAGTAAGACTGAAGCTTTCTTT.

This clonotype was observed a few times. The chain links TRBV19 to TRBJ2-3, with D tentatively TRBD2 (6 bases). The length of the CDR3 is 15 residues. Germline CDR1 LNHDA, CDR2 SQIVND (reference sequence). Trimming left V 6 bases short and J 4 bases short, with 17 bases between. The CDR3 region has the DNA TGTGCCAGTAGCTTCGGTGGCAGGGAGGCAGATACGCAGTATTTT. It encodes CASSFGGREADTQYF.